This TCR beta chain was identified in a study of T cells after posttransplantation cyclophosphamide. Findings and caveats of the study: Donor CD8+ memory clones often dominated recipient blood repertoires at later times.

CDR3 length: 15 residues. The germline V gene encodes CDR1 SGDLS and CDR2 YYNGEE. The V segment lost 4 bases and the J segment 2 bases; nucleotides outside the gene matches: 7. The protocol was immunoSEQ multiplex PCR, while the TCRdb copy is restricted to in-frame clones and leaves out a portion. In the table there are roughly 12,000 clones, around 95% of which are singletons. Only a few counts were recorded for this clone. Its antigen is unknown. V and J are TRBV9 and TRBJ2-7; 9 nucleotides agree with TRBD1. What was sequenced was naive CD8+ T cells sorted from PBMCs. This receptor was taken from a man under 40 in good health and a related stem cell transplant donor. CDR3 region: CASSIGQGTAYEQYF. For the CDR3, the DNA is TGTGCCAGCAGCATCGGACAGGGGACGGCCTACGAGCAGTACTTC.